The T cell receptor beta chain under discussion was sequenced for a study of beta chain features in type 1 diabetes. Findings and caveats of the study: Moderately but significantly shorter TCRB CDR3s were found in Type 1 diabetes patients in all four CD4+ subsets.

It was via CD45RO/CCR7/CD25/CD127/CD95/CD27 that CD4+ naive, central memory, regulatory and stem cell-like memory cells were sorted. Sort purity for all populations was recorded as exceeding 98%. This CDR3 region has 15 residues. CDR1 KGHSH and CDR2 LQKENI come from the germline V gene. V dropped 3 bases and J dropped 4 bases, with 13 bases sitting between them. Isolated RNA was reverse transcribed in full, so expressed TCRB transcripts were sequenced. Assay: immunoSEQ multiplex PCR; the TCRdb copy retains only in-frame clones and omits some. The sample has 300,000 or so clones; 14% are singletons. As regards this clone: Its antigen is undetermined. Other DNA variants within this sample encode the same CDR3.

The clonotype originates from a man aged 25-40 years with type 1 diabetes. The V and J genes are TRBV18 and TRBJ2-1, with D perhaps TRBD2 (7 bases). Sequenced sample: naive CD4+ T cells from blood. The CDR3, as DNA: TGTGCCAGCTCACCCGTCAGCGGGACATACAATGAGCAGTTCTTC. Translating it yields CASSPVSGTYNEQFF. Looking up the rest from reference TRBV18 and TRBJ2-1 gives the full variable domain: NAGVMQNPRHLVRRRGQEARLRCSPMKGHSHVYWYRQLPEEGLKFMVYLQKENIIDESGMPKERFSAEFPKEGPSILRIQQVVRGDSAAYFCASSPVSGTYNEQFFGPGTRLTVL.